Here is one T cell receptor beta chain with its context. What it binds is unknown. Sequencing targeted expressed TCRB transcripts, as all isolated RNA had been reverse transcribed. Some 4 million reads were obtained on average from naive, central memory and regulatory T cell samples. Sequencing was performed with immunoSEQ multiplex PCR; in TCRdb, only in-frame clones are kept and a portion is missing. The data contain over 300,000 clones, 6.5% to 10% of them singletons. A CD45RO/CCR7/CD25/CD127/CD95/CD27 panel sorted naive, central memory, regulatory and stem cell-like memory CD4+ cells. Sorted cells reached over 95% purity in every population. The data stem from a study of beta chain features in type 1 diabetes. Study findings and constraints: Type 1 diabetes patients had moderately but significantly shorter TCRB CDR3s in all four CD4+ subsets.

Germline lookup yields CDR1 WSHSY and CDR2 SAAADI. The CDR3 is made up of 18 amino acids. V lost 4 bases and J lost 0; bases outside the gene matches: 12. The sequence was collected from a woman aged 18 to 35 in good health. Sequencing used central memory CD4+ T cells from blood. The chain is built from TRBV10-2 and TRBJ2-3; TRBD2 aligns across 8 bases. The CDR3 protein is CASSGVSGRYPSTDTQYF. In DNA form, the CDR3 reads TGCGCCAGCAGTGGTGTAAGCGGGAGATACCCTAGCACAGATACGCAGTATTTT.